This T cell receptor (beta chain) was found in a study of blood T cell repertoires in COVID-19. Study-level information: Both acute and convalescent COVID-19 samples were obtained from the United States, Italy and Spain.

This CDR3 comprises 14 residues. The V end was cut by 2 bases, the J end by 2 bases, with 7 bases between. Germline V gives CDR1 ENHRY, CDR2 SYGVKD. The repertoire was sequenced with immunoSEQ multiplex PCR; TCRdb's copy has only in-frame clones and lacks some. The data show over 50,000 clones, just under 75% seen once. This sequence was found in a woman in her seventies with COVID-19, enrolled during active disease. The sequencing sample was made of peripheral blood. The chain couples TRBV10-3 to TRBJ1-5; tentative D call: TRBD1 (5 bases). This chain's CDR3 is CAISEGRGNQPQHF. The CDR3 nucleotides read TGTGCCATCAGTGAGGGCAGGGGCAATCAGCCCCAGCATTTT.